This T cell receptor beta chain was recovered during a study of vaccination effects on CD4 cells after COVID-19. Across the whole study: Expansion of antigen-specific CD4+ T cells with viral peptide pools was carried out by the ViraFEST assay before sequencing. The study's findings and limits: Late post-vaccination samples showed marked contraction of infection- and vaccine-induced clones.

The ends were cut back, 3 bases at V and 3 bases at J, with 17 bases in the middle. This CDR3 spans 16 amino acids. Germline-derived CDR1 and CDR2 are KGHSH and LQKENI. Profiling relied on immunoSEQ multiplex PCR, and the TCRdb table lists in-frame clones only, not all of them. The table has 45,000 to 55,000 clones, roughly two thirds seen once. In the case of this clone: The antigen is undetermined.

Culturing for 9 to 10 days preceded CD4+ T cell isolation. Vaccination of participants consisted of two doses of either the BNT162b2 or mRNA-1273 vaccine. The sample consisted of CD4+ T cells from PBMCs cultured without peptide, taken after COVID-19 vaccination. The source is a human donor who received a COVID-19 vaccine. V gene TRBV18 combines with J gene TRBJ1-1; D is unclear. The CDR3 sequence: CASSPSPRAGDTEAFF. The CDR3 DNA reads TGTGCCAGCTCACCTAGCCCGAGGGCGGGTGACACTGAAGCTTTCTTT.